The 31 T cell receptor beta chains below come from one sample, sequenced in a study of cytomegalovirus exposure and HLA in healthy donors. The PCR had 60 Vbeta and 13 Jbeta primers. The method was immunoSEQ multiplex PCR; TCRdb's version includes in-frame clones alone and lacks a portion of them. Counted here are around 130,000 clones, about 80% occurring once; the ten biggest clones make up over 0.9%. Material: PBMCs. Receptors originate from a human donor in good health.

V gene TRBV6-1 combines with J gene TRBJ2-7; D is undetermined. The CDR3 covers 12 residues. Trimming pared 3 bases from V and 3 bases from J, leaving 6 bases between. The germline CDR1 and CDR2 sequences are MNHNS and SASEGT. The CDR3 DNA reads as TGTGCCAGCAGTGACCCGAGCTACGAGCAGTACTTC. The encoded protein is CASSDPSYEQYF.

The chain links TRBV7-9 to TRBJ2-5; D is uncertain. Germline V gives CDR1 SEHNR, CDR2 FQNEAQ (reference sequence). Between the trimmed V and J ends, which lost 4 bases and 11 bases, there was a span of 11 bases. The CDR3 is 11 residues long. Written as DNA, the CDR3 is TGTGCCAGCAGCTCCGCCTCTAGACAGTACTTC. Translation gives CASSSASRQYF.

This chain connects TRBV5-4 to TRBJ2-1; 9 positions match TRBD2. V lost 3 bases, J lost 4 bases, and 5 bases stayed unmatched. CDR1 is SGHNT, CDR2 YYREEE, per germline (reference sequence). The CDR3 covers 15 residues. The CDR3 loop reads CASSWGGGVYNEQFF. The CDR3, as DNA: TGTGCCAGCAGCTGGGGCGGGGGGGTATACAATGAGCAGTTCTTC.

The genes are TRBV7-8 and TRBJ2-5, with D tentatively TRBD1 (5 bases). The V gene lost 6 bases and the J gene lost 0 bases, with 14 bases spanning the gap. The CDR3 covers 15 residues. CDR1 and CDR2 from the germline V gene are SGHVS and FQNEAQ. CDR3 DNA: TGTGCCAGCAGACAAGGGGAAAATTACCAAGAGACCCAGTACTTC. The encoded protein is CASRQGENYQETQYF.

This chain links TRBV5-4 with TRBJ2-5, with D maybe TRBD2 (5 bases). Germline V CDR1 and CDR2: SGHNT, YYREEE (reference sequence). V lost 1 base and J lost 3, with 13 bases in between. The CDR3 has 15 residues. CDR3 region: CASSLQTGYEETQYF. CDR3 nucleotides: TGTGCCAGCAGCTTGCAGACGGGGTATGAAGAGACCCAGTACTTC.

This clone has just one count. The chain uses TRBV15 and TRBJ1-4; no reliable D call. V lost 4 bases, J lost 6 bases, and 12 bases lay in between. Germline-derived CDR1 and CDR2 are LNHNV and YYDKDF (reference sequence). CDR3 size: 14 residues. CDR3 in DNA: TGTGCCACCAGCACAGGTGTCTTGGATGAAAAACTGTTTTTT. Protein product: CATSTGVLDEKLFF.

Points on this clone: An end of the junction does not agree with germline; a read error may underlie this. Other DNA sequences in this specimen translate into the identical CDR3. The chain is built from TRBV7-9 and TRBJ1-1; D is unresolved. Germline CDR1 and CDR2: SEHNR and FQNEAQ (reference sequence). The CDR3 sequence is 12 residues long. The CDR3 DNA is TGTTCCAGCAGCTTGGGCAGCACTGAAGCTTTCTTT. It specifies CSSSLGSTEAFF. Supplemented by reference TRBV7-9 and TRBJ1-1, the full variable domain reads DTGVSQNPRHKITKRGQNVTFRCDPISEHNRLYWYRQTLGQGPEFLTYFQNEAQLEKSRLLSDRFSAERPKGSFSTLEIQRTEQGDSAMYLCSSSLGSTEAFFGQGTRLTVV.

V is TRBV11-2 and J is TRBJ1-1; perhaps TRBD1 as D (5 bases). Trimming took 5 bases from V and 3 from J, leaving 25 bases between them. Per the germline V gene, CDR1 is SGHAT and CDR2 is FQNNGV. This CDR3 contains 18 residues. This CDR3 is CASSGLREGYRLDTEAFF. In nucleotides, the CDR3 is TGTGCCAGCAGCGGACTCAGGGAGGGGTATCGTCTGGACACTGAAGCTTTCTTT.

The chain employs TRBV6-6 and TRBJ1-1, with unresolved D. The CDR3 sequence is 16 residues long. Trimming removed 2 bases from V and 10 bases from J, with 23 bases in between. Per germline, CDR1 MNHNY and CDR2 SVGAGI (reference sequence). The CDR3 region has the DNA TGTGCCAGCAGTTACCAATATGGATTCGGCGGTTCGAGAGCTTTCTTT. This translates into CASSYQYGFGGSRAFF.

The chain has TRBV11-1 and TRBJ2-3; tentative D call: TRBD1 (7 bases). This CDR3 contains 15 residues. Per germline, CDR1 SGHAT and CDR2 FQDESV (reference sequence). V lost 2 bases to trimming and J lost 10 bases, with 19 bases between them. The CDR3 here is CASSLSPSGDRAQYF. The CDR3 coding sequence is TGTGCCAGCAGCTTATCCCCTTCGGGAGACAGGGCGCAGTATTTT.

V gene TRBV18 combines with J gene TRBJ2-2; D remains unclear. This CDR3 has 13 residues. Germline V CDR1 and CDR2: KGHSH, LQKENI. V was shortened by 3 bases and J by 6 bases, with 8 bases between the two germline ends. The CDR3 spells CASSPQDPGELFF. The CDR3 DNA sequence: TGTGCCAGCTCACCGCAGGATCCCGGGGAGCTGTTTTTT.

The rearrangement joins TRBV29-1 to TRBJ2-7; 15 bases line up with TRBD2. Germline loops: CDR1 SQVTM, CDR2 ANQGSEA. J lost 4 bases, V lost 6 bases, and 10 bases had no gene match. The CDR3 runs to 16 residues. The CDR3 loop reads CSVDGLAGGKVYEQYF. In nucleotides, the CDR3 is TGCAGCGTGGACGGACTAGCGGGGGGGAAAGTATACGAGCAGTACTTC.

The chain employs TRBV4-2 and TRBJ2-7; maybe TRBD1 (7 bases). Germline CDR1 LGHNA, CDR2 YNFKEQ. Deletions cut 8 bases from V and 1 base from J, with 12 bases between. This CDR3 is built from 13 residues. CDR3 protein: CASGAGQSYEQYF. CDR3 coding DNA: TGTGCCAGCGGGGCGGGACAGTCCTACGAGCAGTACTTC.

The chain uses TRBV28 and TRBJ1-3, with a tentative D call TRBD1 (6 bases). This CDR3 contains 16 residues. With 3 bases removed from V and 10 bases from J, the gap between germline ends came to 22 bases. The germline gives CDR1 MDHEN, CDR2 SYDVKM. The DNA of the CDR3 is TGTGCCAGCAGTTTCGAACAGGGTCGGGTAACGGGGACCATATATTTT. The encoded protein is CASSFEQGRVTGTIYF.

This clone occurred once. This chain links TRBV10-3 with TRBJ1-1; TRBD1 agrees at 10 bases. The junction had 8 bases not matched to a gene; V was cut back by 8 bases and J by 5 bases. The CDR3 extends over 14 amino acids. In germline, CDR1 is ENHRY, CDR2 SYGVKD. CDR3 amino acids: CAIAGTGVGTEAFF. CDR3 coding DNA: TGTGCCATCGCGGGGACAGGGGTAGGGACTGAAGCTTTCTTT.

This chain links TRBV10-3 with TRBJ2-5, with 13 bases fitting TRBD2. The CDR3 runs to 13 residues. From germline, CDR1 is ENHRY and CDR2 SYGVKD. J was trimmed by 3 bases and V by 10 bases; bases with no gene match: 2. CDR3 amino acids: CATGLAGEETQYF. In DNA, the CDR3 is TGTGCCACCGGACTAGCGGGGGAAGAGACCCAGTACTTC.

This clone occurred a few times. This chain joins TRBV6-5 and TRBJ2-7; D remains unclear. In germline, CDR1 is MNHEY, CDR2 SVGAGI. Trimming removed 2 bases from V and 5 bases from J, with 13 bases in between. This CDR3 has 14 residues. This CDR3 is CASSYQGKRDEQYF. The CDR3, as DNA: TGTGCCAGCAGTTACCAAGGCAAACGGGACGAGCAGTACTTC.

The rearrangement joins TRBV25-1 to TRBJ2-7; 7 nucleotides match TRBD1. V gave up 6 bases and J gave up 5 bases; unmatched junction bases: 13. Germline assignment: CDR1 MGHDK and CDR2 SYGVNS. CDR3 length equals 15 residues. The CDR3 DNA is TGTGCCAGCAGCAAACAAACCGGGACAGCGCACGAGCAGTACTTC. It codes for CASSKQTGTAHEQYF.

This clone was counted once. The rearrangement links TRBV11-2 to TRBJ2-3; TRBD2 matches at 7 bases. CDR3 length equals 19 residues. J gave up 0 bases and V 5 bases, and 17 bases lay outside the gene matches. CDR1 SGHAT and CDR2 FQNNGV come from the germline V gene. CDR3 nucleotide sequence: TGTGCCAGCAGCCTCAGTATCGGGGAGGGAGCCTCTAGCACAGATACGCAGTATTTT. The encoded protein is CASSLSIGEGASSTDTQYF.

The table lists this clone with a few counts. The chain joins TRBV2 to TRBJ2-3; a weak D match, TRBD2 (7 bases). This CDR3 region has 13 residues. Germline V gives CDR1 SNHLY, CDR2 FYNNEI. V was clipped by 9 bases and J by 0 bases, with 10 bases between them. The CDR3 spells CASGGASTDTQYF. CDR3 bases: TGTGCCAGTGGGGGGGCTAGCACAGATACGCAGTATTTT. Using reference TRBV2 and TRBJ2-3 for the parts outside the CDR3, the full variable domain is EPEVTQTPSHQVTQMGQEVILRCVPISNHLYFYWYRQILGQKVEFLVSFYNNEISEKSEIFDDQFSVERPDGSNFTLKIRSTKLEDSAMYFCASGGASTDTQYFGPGTRLTVL.

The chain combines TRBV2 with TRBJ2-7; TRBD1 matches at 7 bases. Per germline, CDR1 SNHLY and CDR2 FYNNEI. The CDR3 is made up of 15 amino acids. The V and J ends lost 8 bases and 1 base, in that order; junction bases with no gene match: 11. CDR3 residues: CASDARRQGSYEQYF. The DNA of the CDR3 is TGTGCCAGCGATGCCCGGAGACAGGGTTCCTACGAGCAGTACTTC.

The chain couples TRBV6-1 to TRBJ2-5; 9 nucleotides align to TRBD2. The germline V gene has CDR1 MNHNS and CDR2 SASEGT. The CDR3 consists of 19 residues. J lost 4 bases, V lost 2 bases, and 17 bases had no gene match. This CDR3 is CASSERRGGARVGGETQYF. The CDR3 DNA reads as TGTGCCAGCAGTGAAAGGCGCGGGGGGGCCCGTGTCGGTGGAGAGACCCAGTACTTC.

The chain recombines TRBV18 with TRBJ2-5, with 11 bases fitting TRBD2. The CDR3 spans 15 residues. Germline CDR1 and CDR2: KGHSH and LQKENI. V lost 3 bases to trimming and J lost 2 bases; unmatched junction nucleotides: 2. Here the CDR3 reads CASSPTSGGQETQYF. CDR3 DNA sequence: TGTGCCAGCTCACCTACTAGCGGGGGACAAGAGACCCAGTACTTC.

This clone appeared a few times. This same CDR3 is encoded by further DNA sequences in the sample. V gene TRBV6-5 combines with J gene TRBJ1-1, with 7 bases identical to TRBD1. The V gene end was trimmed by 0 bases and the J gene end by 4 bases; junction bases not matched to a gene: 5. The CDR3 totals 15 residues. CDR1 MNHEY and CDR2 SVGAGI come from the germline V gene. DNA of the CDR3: TGTGCCAGCAGTTACTCGATCGCAGGGGGCACTGAAGCTTTCTTT. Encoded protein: CASSYSIAGGTEAFF.

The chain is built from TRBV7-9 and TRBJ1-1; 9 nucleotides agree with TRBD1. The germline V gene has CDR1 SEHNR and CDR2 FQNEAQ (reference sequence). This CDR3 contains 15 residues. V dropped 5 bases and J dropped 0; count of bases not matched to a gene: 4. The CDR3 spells CASSVTGGMNTEAFF. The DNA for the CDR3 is TGTGCCAGCAGCGTTACAGGGGGCATGAACACTGAAGCTTTCTTT.

Here the CDR3 DNA reads TGCGCCAGCAGCCAAGATGCGGGCAGCTTGAACACTGAAGCTTTCTTT. Amino acid sequence: CASSQDAGSLNTEAFF. The chain couples TRBV4-3 to TRBJ1-1, with D uncertain. Trimming cost V 0 bases and J 0 bases, with 11 bases left between them. The CDR3 loop spans 16 amino acids. CDR1 LGHNA and CDR2 YSLEER come from the germline V gene.

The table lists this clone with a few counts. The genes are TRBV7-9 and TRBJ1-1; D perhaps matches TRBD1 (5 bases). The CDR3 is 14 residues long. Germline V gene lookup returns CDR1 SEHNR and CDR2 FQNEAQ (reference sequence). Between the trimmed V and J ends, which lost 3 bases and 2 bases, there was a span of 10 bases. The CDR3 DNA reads TGTGCCAGCAGCTTGGGGCGGCTCAACACTGAAGCTTTCTTT. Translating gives CASSLGRLNTEAFF. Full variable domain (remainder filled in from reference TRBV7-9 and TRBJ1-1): DTGVSQNPRHKITKRGQNVTFRCDPISEHNRLYWYRQTLGQGPEFLTYFQNEAQLEKSRLLSDRFSAERPKGSFSTLEIQRTEQGDSAMYLCASSLGRLNTEAFFGQGTRLTVV.

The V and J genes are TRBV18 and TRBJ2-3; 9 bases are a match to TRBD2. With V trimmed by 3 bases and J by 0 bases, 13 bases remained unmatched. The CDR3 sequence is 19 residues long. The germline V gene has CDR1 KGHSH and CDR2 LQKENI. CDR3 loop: CASSPRALAGDTSTDTQYF. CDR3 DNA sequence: TGTGCCAGCTCACCCCGGGCTTTAGCGGGGGATACTAGCACAGATACGCAGTATTTT.

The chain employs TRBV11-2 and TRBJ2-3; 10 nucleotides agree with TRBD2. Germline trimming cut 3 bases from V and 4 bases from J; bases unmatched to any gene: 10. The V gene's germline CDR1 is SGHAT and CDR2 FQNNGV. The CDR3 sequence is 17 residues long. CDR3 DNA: TGTGCCAGCAGCTTTCTCCAAGCGGGGGGGCGCTCAGATACGCAGTATTTT. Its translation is CASSFLQAGGRSDTQYF.

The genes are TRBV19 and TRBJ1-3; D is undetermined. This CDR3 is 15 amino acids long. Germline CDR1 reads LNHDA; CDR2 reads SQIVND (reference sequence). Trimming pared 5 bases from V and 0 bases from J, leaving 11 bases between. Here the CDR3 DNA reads TGTGCCAGTAGTCGACTTTTGGGCTCTGGAAACACCATATATTTT. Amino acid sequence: CASSRLLGSGNTIYF.

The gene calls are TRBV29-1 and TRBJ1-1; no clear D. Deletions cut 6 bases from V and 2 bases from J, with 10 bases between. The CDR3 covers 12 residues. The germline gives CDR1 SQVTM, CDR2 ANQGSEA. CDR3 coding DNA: TGCAGCGTAATATACAGTAACACTGAAGCTTTCTTT. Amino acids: CSVIYSNTEAFF.